What follows are 18 T cell receptor beta chains derived from one specimen sequenced in a study of shared clonotypes between healthy human individuals. Only in-frame clones appear in the TCRdb table, and some are missing; sequencing was by immunoSEQ multiplex PCR. The sample lists some 2,000,000 clones, around 96% occurring once. Cells designated naive CD8 were CD45RO-negative and were positively selected for CCR7, with terminally differentiated effector memory CD45RA+ cells excluded. The sample was naive CD8+ T cells sorted from blood. These receptors were taken from a man between 18 and 35 years old in good health.

Turning to this clone: The sample holds other DNA sequences that translate to the same CDR3. This chain links TRBV7-9 with TRBJ1-1; D is undetermined. CDR3 size: 13 residues. V lost 5 bases and J lost 1, with 8 bases in between. Per the germline V gene, CDR1 is SEHNR and CDR2 is FQNEAQ (reference sequence). CDR3 residues: CASSPPGNTEAFF. In nucleotides, the CDR3 is TGTGCCAGCAGCCCGCCGGGGAACACTGAAGCTTTCTTT.

The CDR3 nucleotides are TGTGCCAGCAGCTTTTTCAGGCTTACCTCCTACGAGCAGTACTTC. Protein: CASSFFRLTSYEQYF. The genes are TRBV7-2 and TRBJ2-7; D call uncertain. V was pared by 3 bases and J by 0 bases, with 12 bases between. Looked up from germline, CDR1 is SGHTA and CDR2 is FQGNSA. The CDR3 is 15 amino acids.

V usage is TRBV15 and J usage is TRBJ2-7; 7 bases match TRBD1. This CDR3 is 13 amino acids long. The germline gives CDR1 LNHNV, CDR2 YYDKDF (reference sequence). Trimming took 5 bases from V and 2 from J; bases not matched to a gene: 3. CDR3 coding DNA: TGTGCCACCAGCTTCGGGACAGCCTACGAGCAGTACTTC. It specifies CATSFGTAYEQYF.

The V gene is TRBV19, the J gene TRBJ2-7; TRBD2 might be the D (5 bases). V shed 5 bases and J shed 3 bases, with 11 bases lying between them. The germline V gene encodes CDR1 LNHDA and CDR2 SQIVND (reference sequence). The length of the CDR3 is 13 residues. This CDR3 reads CASSPAGVYEQYF. CDR3 bases: TGTGCCAGTAGTCCGGCCGGGGTCTACGAGCAGTACTTC.

The sample holds one count of this clone. The chain has TRBV2 and TRBJ2-7; D possibly matches TRBD1 or TRBD2 (5 bases each). Per the germline V gene, CDR1 is SNHLY and CDR2 is FYNNEI. The CDR3 is made up of 13 amino acids. V was cut by 5 bases and J by 5 bases, with 13 bases left in between. Here the CDR3 reads CASSSGTGDEQYF. The CDR3 DNA follows: TGTGCCAGCAGTTCAGGGACCGGAGACGAGCAGTACTTC.

The rearrangement joins TRBV11-2 to TRBJ2-1, with 12 bases fitting TRBD2. J was trimmed by 5 bases and V by 4 bases; bases with no gene match: 6. This CDR3 region has 16 residues. CDR1 and CDR2 (germline): SGHAT, FQNNGV. CDR3 in amino acids: CASSSPTSGSHNEQFF. In DNA form, the CDR3 reads TGTGCCAGCAGCTCCCCGACTAGCGGGAGCCACAATGAGCAGTTCTTC.

This clone has just one count. V gene TRBV29-1 combines with J gene TRBJ2-1; D is unresolved. V was shortened by 4 bases and J by 6 bases, with 10 bases between the two germline ends. The length of the CDR3 is 12 residues. CDR1 is SQVTM and CDR2 is ANQGSEA in the germline V gene. CDR3 protein: CSVVGMGNEQFF. CDR3 coding DNA: TGCAGCGTTGTCGGAATGGGCAATGAGCAGTTCTTC.

This clone was counted a single time. The V gene is TRBV2, the J gene TRBJ1-1, with a tentative D call TRBD1 (5 bases). CDR3 length equals 14 residues. Germline CDR1 is SNHLY and CDR2 is FYNNEI. Trimming left V 1 base short and J 3 bases short, with 9 bases between. The CDR3 loop reads CASSEGGLYTEAFF. CDR3 nucleotides: TGTGCCAGCAGTGAAGGGGGCCTATACACTGAAGCTTTCTTT.

V is TRBV5-4 and J is TRBJ2-3; 9 nucleotides align to TRBD2. The CDR3 contains 14 residues. The V segment lost 3 bases and the J segment 3 bases; nucleotides outside the gene matches: 2. The germline V gene has CDR1 SGHNT and CDR2 YYREEE (reference sequence). CDR3 DNA sequence: TGTGCCAGCAGCTGGACTAGCGTGACAGATACGCAGTATTTT. Amino acid sequence: CASSWTSVTDTQYF.

The chain carries TRBV27 and TRBJ2-1; D possibly corresponds to TRBD2 (5 bases). This CDR3 is 13 amino acids long. Germline CDR1 and CDR2: MNHEY and SMNVEV (reference sequence). Deletions cut 3 bases from V and 7 bases from J, with 10 bases between. The DNA for the CDR3 is TGTGCCAGCAGTTTGCTAGCAACTAATGAGCAGTTCTTC. Its protein product is CASSLLATNEQFF.

This sequence joins TRBV27 and TRBJ2-1; D might be TRBD2 (6 bases). With 0 bases removed from V and 1 base from J, the gap between germline ends came to 10 bases. The CDR3 runs to 16 residues. Per germline, CDR1 MNHEY and CDR2 SMNVEV (reference sequence). The CDR3 DNA reads TGTGCCAGCAGTTTATCGGCTAGCGAGTCCTACAATGAGCAGTTCTTC. Translated: CASSLSASESYNEQFF.

This clone came up once. V is TRBV7-9 and J is TRBJ2-5; TRBD2 matches 7 bases. CDR3 length: 15 amino acids. J lost 5 bases, V lost 5 bases, and 11 bases had no gene match. The germline CDR1 and CDR2 sequences are SEHNR and FQNEAQ (reference sequence). The CDR3 sequence: CASSPTSGGGETQYF. The CDR3 coding sequence is TGTGCCAGCAGCCCGACTTCGGGGGGTGGTGAGACCCAGTACTTC. The complete variable domain, with remaining parts taken from reference TRBV7-9 and TRBJ2-5, reads DTGVSQNPRHKITKRGQNVTFRCDPISEHNRLYWYRQTLGQGPEFLTYFQNEAQLEKSRLLSDRFSAERPKGSFSTLEIQRTEQGDSAMYLCASSPTSGGGETQYFGPGTRLLVL.

The chain uses TRBV7-9 and TRBJ2-3; 8 nucleotides align to TRBD2. The CDR3 runs to 16 residues. V lost 1 base, J lost 5 bases, and 8 bases stayed unmatched. Germline V CDR1 and CDR2: SEHNR, FQNEAQ (reference sequence). The CDR3 coding sequence is TGTGCCAGCAGCTTAGGCGGAGCGGGAGTCAAAGATACGCAGTATTTT. This sequence encodes CASSLGGAGVKDTQYF.

The rearrangement joins TRBV4-3 to TRBJ2-7; D uncertain. V dropped 1 base and J dropped 3 bases, with 10 bases sitting between them. The V gene's germline CDR1 is LGHNA and CDR2 YSLEER. The CDR3 loop spans 14 amino acids. Written as DNA, the CDR3 is TGCGCCAGCAGCCAAGCTCTTGGGCGCTACGAGCAGTACTTC. Amino acid sequence: CASSQALGRYEQYF.

The chain is built from TRBV27 and TRBJ2-3, with 7 bases matching TRBD2. Germline CDR1 reads MNHEY; CDR2 reads SMNVEV (reference sequence). The CDR3 is 12 residues long. V shed 9 bases and J 9 bases; nucleotides not matched to a gene: 9. CDR3 coding DNA: TGTGCCAGTAGGGAGGGGCCCAGAACGCAGTATTTT. As protein: CASREGPRTQYF.

The gene calls are TRBV6-1 and TRBJ2-3; D is uncertain. The germline V gene has CDR1 MNHNS and CDR2 SASEGT. V was cut by 3 bases and J by 1 base, with 14 bases left in between. The CDR3 is made up of 16 amino acids. DNA for the CDR3: TGTGCCAGCAGTGACCGGTGGGGTCAAGGCACAGATACGCAGTATTTT. Translating it yields CASSDRWGQGTDTQYF.

Written as DNA, the CDR3 is TGCAGTGCTGTAGCGGGGGAAGACGAGCAGTACTTC. Encoded protein: CSAVAGEDEQYF. The chain is built from TRBV29-1 and TRBJ2-7; TRBD2 aligns across 9 bases. This CDR3 region has 12 residues. CDR1 is SQVTM and CDR2 is ANQGSEA in the germline V gene.

The rearrangement links TRBV6-6 to TRBJ1-2; the match to TRBD1 covers 9 bases. The CDR3 is 14 residues long. The V segment lost 6 bases and the J segment 7 bases; nucleotides outside the gene matches: 9. In germline, CDR1 is MNHNY, CDR2 SVGAGI (reference sequence). CDR3 residues: CASSPRDRALGYTF. The CDR3 nucleotides read TGTGCCAGCAGCCCCCGGGACAGGGCCCTTGGCTACACCTTC.